The text below deals with one T cell receptor (beta chain). What it binds is not known. Terminally differentiated effector memory CD45RA+ cells were excluded from the naive CD8 cells, which were CD45RO-negative and positively selected for CCR7. These data come from a study of shared clonotypes between healthy human individuals. Overall study findings and caveats: Having only a few donors restricted how much genetic and exposure-history diversity was captured. A generally larger estimated richness was seen in naive subsets than in memory subsets. Across a handful of donors, naive CD4 shared around 5%, naive CD8 less than 4%, memory CD4 roughly 2.2%, memory CD8 over 0.3%.

V lost 6 bases and J lost 0, with 10 bases in between. The CDR3 consists of 14 residues. CDR1 is SGHNT, CDR2 YYREEE, per germline (reference sequence). Using immunoSEQ multiplex PCR, the repertoire was profiled, and TCRdb retains in-frame clones only, with some absent. In the table there are 550,000 to 600,000 clones, 98% of which are singletons. Source material: naive CD8+ T cells sorted from blood. The sequence derives from a man in his thirties or forties in good health. This chain uses TRBV5-4 with TRBJ2-1; D not resolved. The CDR3 is CASTQSRSYNEQFF. The CDR3 nucleotides are TGTGCCAGCACCCAATCCCGCTCCTACAATGAGCAGTTCTTC.